Below, 20 T cell receptor beta chains from the same sample are listed, as sequenced in a study of T cell repertoires in cytomegalovirus infection. TCRdb itself ran the reads through MiXCR, one entry per CDR3 protein. Among approximately 500,000 distinct CDR3 sequences listed, about 30% were seen once. The sequencing sample was made of PBMCs. All receptors derive from a human donor in good health (CMV status not recorded). Some clones in this sample may be carry-over from other donors' samples.

This clonotype turned up a few times. The CDR3 nucleotides read TGTGCCAGCGGGAGGATGCTAGCGGGAGTATACGAGCAGTACTTC. Amino acid sequence: CASGRMLAGVYEQYF. The chain recombines TRBV5-6 with TRBJ2-7; 10 bases are a match to TRBD2. Germline-derived CDR1 and CDR2 are SGHDT and YYEEEE. V was clipped by 7 bases and J by 4 bases; unmatched bases: 11. This CDR3 region has 15 residues.

The chain links TRBV11-3 to TRBJ2-1, with D perhaps TRBD2 (6 bases). The CDR3 is made up of 13 amino acids. V lost 5 bases, J lost 6 bases, and 11 bases lay in between. CDR1 and CDR2 (germline): SGHNT, YENEEA. The chain's CDR3 is CASSPGTVNEQFF. The CDR3 nucleotides read TGTGCCAGCAGCCCGGGGACTGTCAATGAGCAGTTCTTC.

This clonotype was picked up many times. The gene calls are TRBV7-2 and TRBJ1-5; TRBD1 might be the D (6 bases). Germline V lookup: CDR1 SGHTA, CDR2 FQGNSA. Trimming removed 5 bases from V and 3 bases from J, with 14 bases in between. This CDR3 spans 15 amino acids. CDR3 DNA: TGTGCCAGCAGCGCTCTTCAGGGGTCCAATCAGCCCCAGCATTTT. It is translated as CASSALQGSNQPQHF.

J is TRBJ2-1 and V is TRBV6-5; D gene unclear. Germline CDR1 reads MNHEY; CDR2 reads SVGAGI. Trimming stripped 3 bases from V and 8 bases from J, with 5 bases between. CDR3 length: 11 residues. The CDR3 coding sequence is TGTGCCAGCAGTTATCGAGATGAGCAGTTCTTC. It specifies CASSYRDEQFF.

This clonotype has ten or more counts. V usage is TRBV7-2 and J usage is TRBJ2-7; perhaps TRBD1 as D (7 bases). CDR3 size: 16 residues. Between the trimmed V and J ends, which lost 0 bases and 3 bases, there was a span of 15 bases. Looked up from germline, CDR1 is SGHTA and CDR2 is FQGNSA. CDR3 region: CASSLARGDRYYEQYF. The CDR3 nucleotides read TGTGCCAGCAGCTTAGCGAGGGGGGACAGATACTACGAGCAGTACTTC.

This clonotype showed up many times. This chain joins TRBV7-8 and TRBJ1-2; 8 bases agree with TRBD1. Germline lookup yields CDR1 SGHVS and CDR2 FQNEAQ. The CDR3 totals 16 residues. With V trimmed by 0 bases and J by 4 bases, 7 bases remained unmatched. CDR3 in amino acids: CASSLAGQGLSYGYTF. In DNA, the CDR3 is TGTGCCAGCAGCTTAGCCGGACAGGGCTTGTCCTATGGCTACACCTTC.

There are many counts of this clonotype. The CDR3 region has the DNA TGTGCCAGCAGCTTAGTAAGGACCTCCGCCCAGTATTTT. Translating it yields CASSLVRTSAQYF. The genes are TRBV7-2 and TRBJ2-3; D remains ambiguous. V was clipped by 1 base and J by 12 bases, with 14 bases between them. Per germline, CDR1 SGHTA and CDR2 FQGNSA. The length of the CDR3 is 13 residues.

This clonotype appeared a few times. The J gene is TRBJ1-1, the V gene TRBV6-1, with 7 bases identical to TRBD1. The CDR3 sequence is 11 residues long. Germline CDR1 MNHNS, CDR2 SASEGT. V shed 6 bases, J shed 7 bases, and the junction held 2 bases outside the gene matches. The CDR3 region has the DNA TGTGCCAGCAGGGGACAGATTGAAGCTTTCTTT. Protein sequence: CASRGQIEAFF.

This clonotype was counted ten times or more. The chain recombines TRBV7-8 with TRBJ2-1; D ambiguous. V shed 0 bases and J shed 2 bases, with 5 bases lying between them. The CDR3 contains 14 residues. Germline V gives CDR1 SGHVS, CDR2 FQNEAQ. The CDR3 DNA follows: TGTGCCAGCAGCTTAGCCGAGACCTACAATGAGCAGTTCTTC. Amino acids: CASSLAETYNEQFF.

Here the CDR3 reads CASSKPGQATYEQYF. The CDR3 coding sequence is TGTGCCAGCAGCAAACCGGGACAGGCTACCTACGAGCAGTACTTC. The chain recombines TRBV28 with TRBJ2-7, with 8 bases lining up with TRBD1. The CDR3 consists of 15 residues. The V segment lost 6 bases and the J segment 2 bases; nucleotides outside the gene matches: 9. Looked up from germline, CDR1 is MDHEN and CDR2 is SYDVKM. Based on the CDR3 plus reference TRBV28 and TRBJ2-7, the full variable domain is DVKVTQSSRYLVKRTGEKVFLECVQDMDHENMFWYRQDPGLGLRLIYFSYDVKMKEKGDIPEGYSVSREKKERFSLILESASTNQTSMYLCASSKPGQATYEQYFGPGTRLTVT.

The sample holds many counts of this clonotype. The chain uses TRBV7-9 and TRBJ2-5, with 8 bases that match TRBD1. Unmatched junction bases numbered 9, after V lost 5 bases and J lost 1 base. The germline CDR1 and CDR2 sequences are SEHNR and FQNEAQ (reference sequence). The CDR3 runs 16 residues. CDR3 amino acids: CASSPGQGRSQETQYF. CDR3 coding DNA: TGTGCCAGCAGCCCCGGACAGGGACGGAGCCAAGAGACCCAGTACTTC.

V usage is TRBV29-1 and J usage is TRBJ2-3; D not certain. Germline loops: CDR1 SQVTM, CDR2 ANQGSEA. V was cut by 4 bases and J by 13 bases, with 15 bases left in between. CDR3 length equals 11 residues. Written as DNA, the CDR3 is TGCAGCGTTGGCGAGGCCGAAACGGAGTATTTT. As protein: CSVGEAETEYF.

The V gene is TRBV14, the J gene TRBJ2-2, with D maybe TRBD2 (6 bases). This CDR3 region has 16 residues. CDR1 is SGHDN, CDR2 FVKESK, per germline. Trimming shortened V by 4 bases and J by 3 bases, and 15 bases separated the two germline ends. CDR3 DNA sequence: TGTGCCAGCAGCCGCGGAGGAGGGGCGGACACCGGGGAGCTGTTTTTT. As protein: CASSRGGGADTGELFF.

This clonotype was seen more than once but under ten times. The J gene is TRBJ1-2, the V gene TRBV7-9; D is possibly TRBD1 (5 bases). The CDR3 extends over 16 amino acids. The V gene lost 5 bases and the J gene lost 6 bases, with 22 bases spanning the gap. Germline assignment: CDR1 SEHNR and CDR2 FQNEAQ (reference sequence). The DNA for the CDR3 is TGTGCCAGCAGCCCCAAGGCGGAGGGGCCCAAGGATGGCTACACCTTC. Protein sequence: CASSPKAEGPKDGYTF.

Comments on this clonotype: A junction end diverges from the germline sequence, so it may reflect a read error. The gene calls are TRBV5-3 and TRBJ2-1; 7 bases line up with TRBD1. TRBV5-3 is identified as an open reading frame with a role that is uncertain. This CDR3 is 13 amino acids long. The CDR3 region has the DNA TGTGCCATTAGCGCCCAAGGGGGCAATGAGCAGTTATTC. This gives the protein CAISAQGGNEQLF.

A few counts support this clonotype. V gene TRBV2 combines with J gene TRBJ2-1; 7 bases line up with TRBD2. Germline lookup yields CDR1 SNHLY and CDR2 FYNNEI. V dropped 11 bases and J dropped 4; count of bases not matched to a gene: 5. CDR3 length: 12 amino acids. CDR3 sequence (DNA): TGTGCCCCCAGGACTAGATACAATGAGCAGTTCTTC. Translated, it gives CAPRTRYNEQFF.

In its sample, this clonotype was seen many times. The chain has TRBV7-2 and TRBJ2-7; 7 nucleotides align to TRBD2. From germline, CDR1 is SGHTA and CDR2 FQGNSA. The CDR3 totals 19 residues. The V gene end was trimmed by 2 bases and the J gene end by 3 bases; junction bases not matched to a gene: 19. CDR3 amino acids: CASSLRVSARELSRYEQYV. DNA of the CDR3: TGTGCCAGCAGCTTACGGGTATCGGCGCGGGAGCTCTCCCGCTACGAGCAGTACGTC.

The gene calls are TRBV10-3 and TRBJ1-6, with D hard to call. Germline V gene data show CDR1 as ENHRY and CDR2 as SYGVKD. The CDR3 spans 13 residues. Deletions cut 3 bases from V and 7 bases from J, with 7 bases between. The CDR3 region has the DNA TGTGCCATCAGTGACAGCCAAAATTCACCCCTCCACTTT. This codes for CAISDSQNSPLHF.

The genes are TRBV7-9 and TRBJ1-3; D might be TRBD1 (6 bases). The germline V and J ends were trimmed by 0 bases and 0 bases, with 9 bases remaining between them. The CDR3 has 16 residues. Germline loops: CDR1 SEHNR, CDR2 FQNEAQ (reference sequence). The chain's CDR3 is CASSLARTVSGNTIYF. The CDR3 DNA reads as TGTGCCAGCAGCTTAGCGAGGACAGTCTCTGGAAACACCATATATTTT.

The chain is built from TRBV4-3 and TRBJ2-1, with TRBD2 matching 7 bases. The junction had 11 bases not matched to a gene; V was cut back by 3 bases and J by 9 bases. The CDR3 length is 15 residues. Germline V gene data show CDR1 as LGHNA and CDR2 as YSLEER. This CDR3 reads CASSQETAGDTEQFF. The CDR3 nucleotides read TGCGCCAGCAGCCAGGAGACGGCGGGAGACACTGAGCAGTTCTTC.